This TCR beta chain was identified in a study of blood T cell repertoires in COVID-19. Study-level information: The United States, Italy and Spain provided the acute and convalescent COVID-19 samples. The cDNA or gDNA used as material had been derived from T cells, B-cell-depleted T cells, or PBMCs.

Germline lookup yields CDR1 LNHDA and CDR2 SQIVND (reference sequence). The V gene lost 3 bases and the J gene lost 4 bases, with 12 bases spanning the gap. The CDR3 spans 14 residues. Source study methods: Reference gene primers were amplified, and this amplification served to estimate nucleated cell counts. The protocol was immunoSEQ multiplex PCR, while the TCRdb copy is restricted to in-frame clones and leaves out a portion. That table is the source of V, J and clone size, and D and trimming were worked out from the DNA. The table shows around 300,000 clones, with 80% to 90% occurring only once. The sequenced sample consisted of peripheral blood. The TCR originated in a woman in her 70s with acute or convalescent COVID-19. This chain links TRBV19 with TRBJ2-5; no reliable D call. The CDR3 sequence is CASSINPTGETQYF. As DNA, the CDR3 is TGTGCCAGTAGTATTAACCCCACGGGAGAGACCCAGTACTTC.